This T cell receptor (beta chain) emerged from a study of shared clonotypes between healthy human individuals. This CDR3 comprises 17 residues. An even split of each subset's genomic DNA across several immunoSEQ plates was performed. Some clones are missing from TCRdb's copy, which holds only in-frame ones; the method was immunoSEQ multiplex PCR. The profile shows around 550,000 clones, roughly 95% of them singletons. Terminally differentiated effector memory CD45RA+ cells were excluded by CCR7 positive selection of CD45RO-negative cells. The chain is built from TRBV21-1 and TRBJ2-7; the listed D gene, TRBD2, was not tested against the DNA. TRBV21-1 is assigned pseudogene status. The clonotype comes from a woman younger than 45 in good health. Material: naive CD8+ T cells sorted from blood. CDR3 region: CASSKACGASGPNEQYF. The CDR3 DNA reads TGTGCCAGCAGCAAAGCGTGTGGGGCTAGCGGGCCCAACGAGCAGTACTTC.